The 23 T cell receptor beta chains below come from one sample, sequenced in a study of control samples from healthy donors and cancer patients. Some clones are missing from TCRdb's copy, which holds only in-frame ones; the method was immunoSEQ multiplex PCR. This sample yields tens of thousands of clones, of which more than 80% are seen a single time; less than 15% belongs to the top ten. What was sequenced was blood. These receptors were obtained from a man aged 50-59 years in good health.

The chain is built from TRBV30 and TRBJ1-2, with 11 bases fitting TRBD1. J lost 3 bases, V lost 2 bases, and 5 bases had no gene match. The CDR3 sequence is 15 residues long. Germline V gene data show CDR1 as GTSNPN and CDR2 as SVGIG (reference sequence). This CDR3 reads CAWSPDRGPDYGYTF. CDR3 DNA: TGTGCCTGGAGTCCGGACAGGGGGCCGGACTATGGCTACACCTTC.

The rearrangement joins TRBV7-8 to TRBJ2-2; no clear D gene. Germline assignment: CDR1 SGHVS and CDR2 FQNEAQ. Trimming cost V 1 base and J 4 bases, with 4 bases left between them. The CDR3 has 13 amino acids. Written as DNA, the CDR3 is TGTGCCAGCAGCTTAGTTCCCACCGGGGAGCTGTTTTTT. Translation gives CASSLVPTGELFF.

This clone was detected a few times. The J gene is TRBJ2-1, the V gene TRBV4-3, with TRBD1 matching over 8 bases. Germline trimming cut 4 bases from V and 10 bases from J; bases unmatched to any gene: 6. Germline V gives CDR1 LGHNA, CDR2 YSLEER. The CDR3 sequence is 13 residues long. DNA of the CDR3: TGCGCCAGCAGCCTCTTCGGACAGGGCGAGCAGTTCTTC. This gives the protein CASSLFGQGEQFF.

The chain has TRBV14 and TRBJ2-2; 7 bases align to TRBD1. This CDR3 has 16 amino acids. J gave up 5 bases and V 4 bases, and 10 bases lay outside the gene matches. Germline V CDR1 and CDR2: SGHDN, FVKESK. The DNA for the CDR3 is TGTGCCAGCAGCCTCCTACAGGGGAGTGTGACCGGGGAGCTGTTTTTT. Its translation: CASSLLQGSVTGELFF.

This clone was found once. This chain joins TRBV3-1 (or the pseudogene TRBV3-2) and TRBJ1-1, with TRBD1 matching over 8 bases. The germline V gene has CDR1 LGHDT and CDR2 YNNKEL (reference sequence). V was clipped by 6 bases and J by 2 bases; unmatched bases: 8. The length of the CDR3 is 15 residues. The CDR3 DNA follows: TGTGCCAGCAGTCGGACAGGGAGGGGAAACACTGAAGCTTTCTTT. Translated: CASSRTGRGNTEAFF.

V and J are TRBV5-1 and TRBJ1-1, with D perhaps TRBD1 (6 bases). CDR3 length: 15 residues. Between the trimmed V and J ends, which lost 5 bases and 1 base, there was a span of 15 bases. Germline V gene data show CDR1 as SGHRS and CDR2 as YFSETQ. This chain's CDR3 is CASRSQGGSNTEAFF. DNA for the CDR3: TGCGCCAGCAGGTCCCAAGGGGGGTCGAACACTGAAGCTTTCTTT. Together with reference TRBV5-1 and TRBJ1-1, the CDR3 gives the full variable domain: KAGVTQTPRYLIKTRGQQVTLSCSPISGHRSVSWYQQTPGQGLQFLFEYFSETQRNKGNFPGRFSGRQFSNSRSEMNVSTLELGDSALYLCASRSQGGSNTEAFFGQGTRLTVV.

The chain links TRBV5-1 to TRBJ2-7, with 10 bases matching TRBD2. The CDR3 totals 16 residues. Germline CDR1 SGHRS, CDR2 YFSETQ. Trimming removed 1 base from V and 2 bases from J; junction bases left unmatched: 6. CDR3 amino acids: CASSLLAGVVPYEQYF. CDR3 in DNA: TGCGCCAGCAGCTTGCTAGCGGGAGTTGTTCCCTACGAGCAGTACTTC.

The CDR3 sequence: CASSLQTIRSEAFF. CDR3 coding DNA: TGTGCCAGCAGCTTGCAGACGATCAGGTCTGAAGCTTTCTTT. J is TRBJ1-1 and V is TRBV5-8, with no clear D. Trimming removed 1 base from V and 6 bases from J, with 13 bases in between. The CDR3 is 14 residues long. Germline V lookup: CDR1 SGHTS, CDR2 YDEGEE.

The chain is built from TRBV3-1 (or the pseudogene TRBV3-2) and TRBJ2-1; 9 bases are a match to TRBD2. This CDR3 has 18 residues. The germline V gene has CDR1 LGHDT and CDR2 YNNKEL (reference sequence). V trimming: 3 bases; J trimming: 2 bases; junction bases outside the gene matches: 11. CDR3 in amino acids: CASSQAPILAGTYNEQFF. CDR3 nucleotide sequence: TGTGCCAGCAGCCAGGCCCCGATCCTAGCGGGGACCTACAATGAGCAGTTCTTC.

V gene TRBV7-2 combines with J gene TRBJ1-1, with 8 bases aligning to TRBD1. J gave up 8 bases and V 7 bases, and 18 bases lay outside the gene matches. Germline lookup yields CDR1 SGHTA and CDR2 FQGNSA. This CDR3 is 16 amino acids long. CDR3 nucleotides: TGTGCCAGCACCTCAATCTCGGGCAGGGGGCGCGGAGAAGCTTTCTTT. Its protein product is CASTSISGRGRGEAFF.

This clone appeared once. The gene calls are TRBV19 and TRBJ2-7; TRBD1 agrees at 8 bases. CDR1 is LNHDA and CDR2 is SQIVND in the germline V gene (reference sequence). Unmatched junction bases numbered 2, after V lost 4 bases and J lost 0 bases. The CDR3 is made up of 14 amino acids. This chain's CDR3 is CASSRDRFSYEQYF. CDR3 nucleotide sequence: TGTGCCAGTAGTAGGGACAGGTTCTCCTACGAGCAGTACTTC.

This clone has a single count. The CDR3 here is CAWSVTLGGGTEAFF. CDR3 DNA sequence: TGTGCCTGGAGTGTAACGCTTGGGGGCGGCACTGAAGCTTTCTTT. This sequence joins TRBV30 and TRBJ1-1, with a tentative D call TRBD1 (6 bases). The V gene's germline CDR1 is GTSNPN and CDR2 SVGIG (reference sequence). The V end was cut by 0 bases, the J end by 4 bases, with 15 bases between. This CDR3 has 15 amino acids.

V is TRBV6-5 and J is TRBJ2-7; TRBD2 might be the D (6 bases). Germline V gene lookup returns CDR1 MNHEY and CDR2 SVGAGI. CDR3 length equals 15 residues. V gave up 5 bases and J gave up 3 bases, with 17 bases separating them. CDR3 nucleotides: TGTGCCAGCAGTCCCTTGGACGGGAGCCGCTACGAGCAGTACTTC. Protein product: CASSPLDGSRYEQYF.

This clone was counted between two and nine times. The chain is built from TRBV2 and TRBJ2-2; TRBD2 might be the D (5 bases). This CDR3 is 17 amino acids long. V shed 9 bases and J shed 1 base, with 21 bases lying between them. Germline V gene lookup returns CDR1 SNHLY and CDR2 FYNNEI. CDR3 protein: CASLLGVPGRNTGELFF. Here the CDR3 DNA reads TGTGCCAGTCTACTCGGGGTGCCGGGAAGGAACACCGGGGAGCTGTTTTTT.

V gene TRBV28 combines with J gene TRBJ1-2; 9 nucleotides agree with TRBD1. The CDR3 length is 15 residues. In germline, CDR1 is MDHEN, CDR2 SYDVKM. V was clipped by 3 bases and J by 6 bases; unmatched bases: 8. CDR3 sequence reads: CASSFPPGQGDGYTF. The CDR3 nucleotides are TGTGCCAGCAGTTTTCCCCCGGGACAGGGAGATGGCTACACCTTC.

This chain uses TRBV3-1 (or the pseudogene TRBV3-2) with TRBJ2-4, with D hard to call. CDR1 is LGHDT and CDR2 is YNNKEL in the germline V gene (reference sequence). The V end was cut by 1 base, the J end by 7 bases, with 14 bases between. The CDR3 runs to 15 residues. CDR3 in amino acids: CASSQVKLPVNIQYF. DNA for the CDR3: TGTGCCAGCAGCCAAGTTAAACTCCCGGTCAACATTCAGTACTTC.

This clone is labeled medium-sized (0.01 to 0.1%). The chain joins TRBV6-1 to TRBJ2-7; 12 bases line up with TRBD2. V gave up 2 bases and J gave up 6 bases; unmatched junction bases: 5. CDR1 MNHNS and CDR2 SASEGT come from the germline V gene. The CDR3 covers 15 residues. In DNA form, the CDR3 reads TGTGCCAGCAGTGAACTAGCGGGAGGGCCGACCGAGCAGTACTTC. Amino acids: CASSELAGGPTEQYF.

The chain couples TRBV2 to TRBJ1-5, with D uncertain. Trimming cost V 3 bases and J 7 bases, with 10 bases left between them. The CDR3 totals 13 residues. In germline, CDR1 is SNHLY, CDR2 FYNNEI. DNA of the CDR3: TGTGCCAGCAGTGAGGTCCCGGGGCAGCCCCAGCATTTT. Amino acid sequence: CASSEVPGQPQHF.

The table lists this clone with a few counts. Here the CDR3 DNA reads TGTGCCAGCGGGGCCGGGAGACAGTACTGGGAGCAGTACTTC. Its protein product is CASGAGRQYWEQYF. The chain couples TRBV28 to TRBJ2-7; D perhaps matches TRBD2 (6 bases). The CDR3 spans 14 residues. V lost 8 bases, J lost 7 bases, and 21 bases lay in between. The germline V gene encodes CDR1 MDHEN and CDR2 SYDVKM.

This clone has a single count. CDR3 amino acids: CASSVSSERNTIYF. Here the CDR3 DNA reads TGTGCCAGCAGTGTTTCTAGCGAAAGAAACACCATATATTTT. The chain couples TRBV27 to TRBJ1-3, with D unclear. The V gene's germline CDR1 is MNHEY and CDR2 SMNVEV (reference sequence). The CDR3 has 14 residues. With 5 bases removed from V and 5 bases from J, the gap between germline ends came to 13 bases.

The chain links TRBV29-1 to TRBJ2-7; 8 bases agree with TRBD2. Looked up from germline, CDR1 is SQVTM and CDR2 is ANQGSEA. V trimming: 6 bases; J trimming: 0 bases; junction bases outside the gene matches: 7. The CDR3 totals 14 residues. The chain's CDR3 is CSVASGSPSYEQYF. CDR3 in DNA: TGCAGCGTGGCTAGCGGGTCCCCCTCCTACGAGCAGTACTTC.

This chain connects TRBV28 to TRBJ1-6; the D is unclear. V dropped 6 bases and J dropped 4 bases, with 1 base sitting between them. The CDR3 is made up of 11 amino acids. Looked up from germline, CDR1 is MDHEN and CDR2 is SYDVKM. The CDR3 region is CASRYNSPLHF. The CDR3 DNA sequence: TGTGCCAGCAGGTATAATTCACCCCTCCACTTT.

The chain recombines TRBV5-8 with TRBJ2-7; 9 nucleotides align to TRBD1. Germline V gives CDR1 SGHTS, CDR2 YDEGEE. The CDR3 totals 14 residues. V dropped 4 bases and J dropped 2; count of bases not matched to a gene: 4. The CDR3 is CASSPRQGAYEQYF. The CDR3 coding sequence is TGTGCCAGCAGCCCGAGACAGGGGGCCTACGAGCAGTACTTC.